Given below is one T cell receptor beta chain in context. The antigen remains undetermined. The sample originates from a study of Ad26.COV2.S vaccination and SARS-CoV-2 variants. For the study at large: Enrollment placed the donor in the COV1001 Ad26.COV2.S trial arm. Ad26.COV2.S given intramuscularly, once or twice 56 days apart. Study-wide points: In TCR breadth and depth analyses, total T cell responses may have been underestimated. Recipients of vaccine and of placebo showed similar breadth of their non-spike TCR repertoires.

Generated by immunoSEQ multiplex PCR, the TCRdb table keeps only in-frame clones and is missing some. Among 200,000 to 250,000 clones listed, more than 75% were seen once. Treatment in this sample: over 15 received Ad26.COV2.S at low or high dose, single or two shots; roughly 5 received placebo; per-sample allocation not given. The samples were gathered on day 63 after the first injection of vaccine or placebo. The source material was peripheral blood, sampled in a trial of Ad26.COV2.S vaccine versus placebo. The clonotype comes from a person aged 18-60 years who received the Ad26.COV2.S COVID-19 vaccine or a placebo.

The CDR3 sequence: CASSNSMNTEAFF. The DNA of the CDR3 is TGTGCCAGCAGCAATTCCATGAACACTGAAGCTTTCTTT. This sequence joins TRBV7-9 and TRBJ1-1; no reliable D call. The CDR3 totals 13 residues. The V end lost 5 bases, the J end lost 0 bases, and 7 bases lay between the germline ends. Germline assignment: CDR1 SEHNR and CDR2 FQNEAQ (reference sequence).